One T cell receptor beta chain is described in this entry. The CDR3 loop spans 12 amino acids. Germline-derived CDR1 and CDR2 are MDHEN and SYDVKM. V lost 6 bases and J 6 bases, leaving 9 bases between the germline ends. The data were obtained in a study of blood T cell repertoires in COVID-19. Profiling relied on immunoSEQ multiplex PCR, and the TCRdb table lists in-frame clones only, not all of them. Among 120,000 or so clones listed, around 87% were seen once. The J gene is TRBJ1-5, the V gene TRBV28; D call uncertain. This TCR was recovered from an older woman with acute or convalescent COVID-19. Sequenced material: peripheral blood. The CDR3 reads CASRIGGQPQHF. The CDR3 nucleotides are TGTGCCAGCAGGATTGGAGGTCAGCCCCAGCATTTT.